The 21 T cell receptor beta chains below come from one sample, sequenced in a study of blood T cells in healthy people across ages. With a J-beta primer mix and a sample-barcoded 5' primer, a second PCR ran about 7 to 11 cycles. One entry per CDR3 protein, called by TCRdb with MiXCR from the 5' RACE reads. Of approximately 800,000 distinct CDR3 sequences in the sample, approximately 35% were seen once. Sequencing used blood. The receptors here all came from a man aged 18 to 30 in good health.

This chain uses TRBV24-1 with TRBJ2-3; D is unclear. The V gene lost 3 bases and the J gene lost 3 bases, with 9 bases spanning the gap. Germline V gives CDR1 KGHDR, CDR2 SFDVKD. The CDR3 has 14 amino acids. The CDR3 sequence is CATSDREHTDTQYF. CDR3 bases: TGTGCCACCAGTGATCGAGAGCATACAGATACGCAGTATTTT.

The V call is TRBV5-1, the J call TRBJ2-3; D is ambiguous. V shed 0 bases and J shed 4 bases, with 12 bases lying between them. There are 15 residues in the CDR3. The germline V gene encodes CDR1 SGHRS and CDR2 YFSETQ. The CDR3 nucleotides are TGCGCCAGCAGCTTGGGGGCTGTGGTAGCAGATACGCAGTATTTT. This translates into CASSLGAVVADTQYF.

This clonotype was seen a handful of times. This chain uses TRBV5-1 with TRBJ2-2; 9 bases fit TRBD1. Unmatched junction bases numbered 4, after V lost 4 bases and J lost 6 bases. Germline CDR1 and CDR2: SGHRS and YFSETQ. This CDR3 has 14 residues. CDR3 sequence: CASSLGQGSGELFF. The CDR3 nucleotides read TGCGCCAGCAGCCTGGGACAGGGATCCGGGGAGCTGTTTTTT.

This clonotype was observed many times. The CDR3 region has the DNA TGCAGTGCTGACGACCGGGCCTATGGCTACACCTTC. This sequence encodes CSADDRAYGYTF. The chain recombines TRBV20-1 with TRBJ1-2; D unclear. Germline CDR1 DFQATT, CDR2 SNEGSKA (reference sequence). CDR3 length: 12 amino acids. Between the trimmed V and J ends, which lost 5 bases and 4 bases, there was a span of 11 bases.

Only one count was recorded for this clonotype. The V call is TRBV12-3 or TRBV12-4, the J call TRBJ2-2; D call uncertain. The length of the CDR3 is 12 residues. CDR3 nucleotide sequence: TGTGCAAGAAGTTTGGGCACCGGGGAGCTGTTTTTT. This gives the protein CARSLGTGELFF.

Of note for this clonotype: One base away lies a much larger clone, so this may be a sequencing read error. The gene calls are TRBV6-1 and TRBJ2-4; D possibly uses TRBD1 or TRBD2 (5 bases each). Per germline, CDR1 MNHNS and CDR2 SASEGT. The CDR3 spans 16 residues. The CDR3 region has the DNA TGTGCCAGCAGTGAACGGCAGGGAGTAGCCAAAAGCATTCAGTACTTC. Residues: CASSERQGVAKSIQYF.

V gene TRBV5-1 combines with J gene TRBJ2-1; no firm D call. The germline V gene encodes CDR1 SGHRS and CDR2 YFSETQ. The V gene lost 0 bases and the J gene lost 9 bases, with 13 bases spanning the gap. CDR3 length equals 14 residues. The DNA of the CDR3 is TGCGCCAGCAGCTTGGCGGCAGGAATCTCTGAGCAGTTCTTC. It specifies CASSLAAGISEQFF. Full variable domain (rest looked up from reference TRBV5-1 and TRBJ2-1): KAGVTQTPRYLIKTRGQQVTLSCSPISGHRSVSWYQQTPGQGLQFLFEYFSETQRNKGNFPGRFSGRQFSNSRSEMNVSTLELGDSALYLCASSLAAGISEQFFGPGTRLTVL.

At least ten counts were recorded for this clonotype. The chain couples TRBV5-6 to TRBJ2-7; D gene unclear. The CDR3 has 14 residues. Germline lookup yields CDR1 SGHDT and CDR2 YYEEEE. The germline V and J ends were trimmed by 0 bases and 3 bases, with 10 bases remaining between them. The CDR3: CASSLAGALYEQYF. The CDR3 DNA reads TGTGCCAGCAGCTTGGCTGGAGCCCTCTACGAGCAGTACTTC.

The chain couples TRBV7-3 to TRBJ2-5; 8 nucleotides line up with TRBD2. V gave up 5 bases and J gave up 1 base; unmatched junction bases: 9. Germline V gene sequence: CDR1 SGHTA, CDR2 FQGTGA. The CDR3 has 16 amino acids. The CDR3 sequence is CASSPGLGGVQETQYF. CDR3 DNA sequence: TGTGCCAGCAGCCCTGGGCTCGGGGGGGTCCAAGAGACCCAGTACTTC.

This chain links TRBV6-6 with TRBJ2-2; 7 nucleotides line up with TRBD2. CDR3 length equals 14 residues. Germline lookup yields CDR1 MNHNY and CDR2 SVGAGI (reference sequence). Trimming at V came to 6 bases and at J to 4 bases, leaving 5 bases not matched to a gene. CDR3 residues: CASRNVAGTGELFF. The DNA of the CDR3 is TGTGCCAGCAGAAACGTAGCGGGCACCGGGGAGCTGTTTTTT.

V usage is TRBV9 and J usage is TRBJ1-6, with D perhaps matching TRBD1 (6 bases). CDR3 length: 15 residues. Trimming left V 0 bases short and J 7 bases short, with 11 bases between. CDR1 is SGDLS and CDR2 is YYNGEE in the germline V gene. CDR3 DNA sequence: TGTGCCAGCAGCGTAGACACTGGGACAAATTCACCCCTCCACTTT. Translated, it gives CASSVDTGTNSPLHF.

This clonotype came up many times. This chain connects TRBV5-1 to TRBJ2-1, with TRBD1 matching over 8 bases. This CDR3 spans 13 amino acids. CDR1 and CDR2 from the germline V gene are SGHRS and YFSETQ. After removal of 0 bases from V and 12 bases from J, the junction contained 5 bases not matched to a gene. CDR3 loop: CASSLESGTGQFF. CDR3 in DNA: TGCGCCAGCAGCTTGGAATCAGGGACAGGGCAGTTCTTC.

As to this clonotype: One junction end does not reproduce the germline sequence, and a read error may be involved. This sequence joins TRBV20-1 and TRBJ1-2, with a possible D match to TRBD1 (6 bases). Germline CDR1 and CDR2: DFQATT and SNEGSKA (reference sequence). The length of the CDR3 is 14 residues. The CDR3, as DNA: TGCAGTGCCAGAGCCCGGGACACCAACTATGGCTACACCTTC. Translating gives CSARARDTNYGYTF.

This rearrangement joins TRBV24-1 to TRBJ2-5; D is perhaps TRBD1 (6 bases). Germline assignment: CDR1 KGHDR and CDR2 SFDVKD. V was pared by 4 bases and J by 4 bases, with 15 bases between. The CDR3 loop spans 15 amino acids. Written as DNA, the CDR3 is TGTGCCACCAGTGACCCAAGGACAGCTGGAGAGACCCAGTACTTC. It codes for CATSDPRTAGETQYF.

This chain uses TRBV5-1 with TRBJ1-1; D remains unclear. Per germline, CDR1 SGHRS and CDR2 YFSETQ. This CDR3 region has 14 residues. The V gene lost 4 bases and the J gene lost 5 bases, with 15 bases spanning the gap. DNA of the CDR3: TGCGCCAGCAGCGTTTTACCCGGGGAAACTGAAGCTTTCTTT. Protein: CASSVLPGETEAFF.

This clonotype appeared a few times. V and J are TRBV7-2 and TRBJ2-4; 8 nucleotides line up with TRBD2. The J segment lost 4 bases and the V segment lost 0 bases, leaving 2 bases of the junction unmatched. The CDR3 has 15 amino acids. CDR1 is SGHTA and CDR2 is FQGNSA in the germline V gene. CDR3 amino acids: CASSLASGIKNIQYF. The CDR3 DNA is TGTGCCAGCAGCTTAGCTAGCGGGATTAAAAACATTCAGTACTTC.

V gene TRBV20-1 combines with J gene TRBJ2-5; 8 bases agree with TRBD1. Germline CDR1 DFQATT, CDR2 SNEGSKA (reference sequence). Trimming took 0 bases from V and 11 from J; bases not matched to a gene: 17. This CDR3 has 16 amino acids. The CDR3 DNA follows: TGCAGTGCTAGAGACTCCGGGACAGGTAACCACAATGAGCAGTACTTC. It specifies CSARDSGTGNHNEQYF.

The CDR3 nucleotides are TGTGCCAGCAGGCGAAGCGACAGGGGCGGGAACACTGAAGCTTTCTTT. It yields the protein CASRRSDRGGNTEAFF. V is TRBV6-1 and J is TRBJ1-1, with 8 bases identical to TRBD1. Germline V gene sequence: CDR1 MNHNS, CDR2 SASEGT. This CDR3 contains 16 residues. Unmatched junction bases numbered 10, after V lost 6 bases and J lost 1 base.

This rearrangement joins TRBV6-2 or TRBV6-3 to TRBJ1-2, with 11 bases identical to TRBD1. CDR3 length: 16 residues. Germline V gives CDR1 MNHEY, CDR2 SVGEGT. J gave up 3 bases and V 5 bases, and 8 bases lay outside the gene matches. The CDR3 bases are TGTGCCAGCAGTCCACCACCGGGACAGGGGGACTATGGCTACACCTTC. This codes for CASSPPPGQGDYGYTF.

V and J are TRBV30 and TRBJ2-1; the D is unclear. V gave up 0 bases and J gave up 2 bases, with 8 bases separating them. The CDR3 contains 14 residues. CDR1 is GTSNPN and CDR2 is SVGIG in the germline V gene (reference sequence). CDR3 sequence reads: CAWSVAGPYNEQFF. The CDR3 DNA sequence: TGTGCCTGGAGTGTGGCCGGCCCCTACAATGAGCAGTTCTTC. Full variable domain (outside the CDR3, taken from reference TRBV30 and TRBJ2-1): SQTIHQWPATLVQPVGSPLSLECTVEGTSNPNLYWYRQAAGRGLQLLFYSVGIGQISSEVPQNLSASRPQDRQFILSSKKLLLSDSGFYLCAWSVAGPYNEQFFGPGTRLTVL.

The rearrangement joins TRBV12-3 or TRBV12-4 to TRBJ2-7, with 11 positions matching TRBD2. The CDR3 extends over 15 amino acids. With 7 bases clipped from V and 6 bases from J, the junction kept 11 bases outside the gene matches. The CDR3 nucleotides read TGTGCCAGCACTACAACTAGCGGGGGTGCTTTCGAGCAGTACTTC. Its protein product is CASTTTSGGAFEQYF.